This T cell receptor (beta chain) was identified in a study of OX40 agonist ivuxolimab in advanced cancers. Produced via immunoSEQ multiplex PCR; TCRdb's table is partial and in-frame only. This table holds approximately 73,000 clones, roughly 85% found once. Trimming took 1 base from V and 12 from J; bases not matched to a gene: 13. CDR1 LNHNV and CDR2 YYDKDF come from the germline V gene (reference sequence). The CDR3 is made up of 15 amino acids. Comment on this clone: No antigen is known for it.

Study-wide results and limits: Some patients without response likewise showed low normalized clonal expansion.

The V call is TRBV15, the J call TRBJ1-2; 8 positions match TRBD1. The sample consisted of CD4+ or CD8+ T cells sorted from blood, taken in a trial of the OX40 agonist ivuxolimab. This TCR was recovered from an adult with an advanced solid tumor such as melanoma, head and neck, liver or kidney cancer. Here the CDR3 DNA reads TGTGCCACCAGCAGAGGACAGGGGAGTGTTTCGATCCACACCTTC. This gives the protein CATSRGQGSVSIHTF.